The sample holds many counts of the clone carrying this T cell receptor beta chain. Its antigen is not known. Trimming took off 0 bases at V and 0 bases at J, with 13 bases between the two ends. The CDR3 is 17 amino acids. Germline loops: CDR1 MNHNS, CDR2 SASEGT. These data come from a study of T cells in Graves' hyperthyroidism and ophthalmopathy. Lactation, pregnancy, other autoimmune disease or uncontrolled infection led to exclusion of patients. Out of roughly 9.1 ml of fresh peripheral blood came the PBMCs. The TCR beta CDR3 regions underwent amplification using RNA transcripts as the source. HTBI primers were used for first-round RT-PCR of the TCR CDR3. TCRdb analysed the multiplex PCR reads with MiXCR anew, one entry per CDR3 protein. The table shows approximately 720,000 distinct CDR3 sequences, with around 20% occurring only once. General study points: Clonotypes that were expanded in thyroid above 0.001 mostly appeared in blood too.

The chain carries TRBV6-1 and TRBJ2-3; no reliable D call. Material: blood. The sequence came from a woman in her forties or fifties with Graves' hyperthyroidism that later progressed to Graves' ophthalmopathy. CDR3 in DNA: TGTGCCAGCAGTGAAGCGAGGTCCAGCTATAGCACAGATACGCAGTATTTT. The encoded protein is CASSEARSSYSTDTQYF.